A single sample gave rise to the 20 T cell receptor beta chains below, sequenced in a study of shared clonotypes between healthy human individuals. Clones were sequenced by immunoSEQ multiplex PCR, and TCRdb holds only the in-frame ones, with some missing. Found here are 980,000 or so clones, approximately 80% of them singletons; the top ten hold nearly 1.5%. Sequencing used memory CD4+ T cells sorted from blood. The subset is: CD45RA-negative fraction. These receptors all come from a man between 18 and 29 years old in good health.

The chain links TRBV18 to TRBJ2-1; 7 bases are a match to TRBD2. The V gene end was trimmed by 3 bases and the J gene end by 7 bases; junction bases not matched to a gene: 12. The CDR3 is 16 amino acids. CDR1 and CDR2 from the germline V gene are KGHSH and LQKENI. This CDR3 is CASSPPRLAEVNEQFF. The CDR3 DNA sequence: TGTGCCAGCTCACCGCCGCGACTAGCCGAAGTAAATGAGCAGTTCTTC.

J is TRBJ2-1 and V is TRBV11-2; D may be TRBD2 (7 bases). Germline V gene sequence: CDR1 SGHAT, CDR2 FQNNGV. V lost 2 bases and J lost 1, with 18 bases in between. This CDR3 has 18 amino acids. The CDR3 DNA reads TGTGCCAGCAGCTTATGGACGGGGGGCCCTACTTCCTACAATGAGCAGTTCTTC. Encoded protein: CASSLWTGGPTSYNEQFF.

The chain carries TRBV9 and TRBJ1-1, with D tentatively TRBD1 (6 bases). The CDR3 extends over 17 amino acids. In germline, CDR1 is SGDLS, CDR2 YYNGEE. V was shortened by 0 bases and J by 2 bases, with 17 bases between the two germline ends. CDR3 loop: CASSVDPGGQINTEAFF. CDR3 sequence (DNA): TGTGCCAGCAGCGTAGACCCGGGGGGGCAGATAAACACTGAAGCTTTCTTT.

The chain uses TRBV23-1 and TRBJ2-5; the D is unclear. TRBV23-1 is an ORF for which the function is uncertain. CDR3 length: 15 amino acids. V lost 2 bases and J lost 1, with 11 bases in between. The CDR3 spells CASSQGSAVQETQYF. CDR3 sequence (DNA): TGCGCCAGCAGTCAAGGTTCGGCGGTCCAAGAGACCCAGTACTTC.

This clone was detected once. Here the CDR3 reads CASSLRTGRNSPLHF. The CDR3 region has the DNA TGCGCCAGCAGCCTCAGGACAGGGAGGAATTCACCCCTCCACTTT. The rearrangement uses TRBV4-3 and TRBJ1-6, with 8 bases fitting TRBD1. Trimming at V came to 4 bases and at J to 7 bases, leaving 6 bases not matched to a gene. The germline V gene encodes CDR1 LGHNA and CDR2 YSLEER. This CDR3 region has 15 residues.

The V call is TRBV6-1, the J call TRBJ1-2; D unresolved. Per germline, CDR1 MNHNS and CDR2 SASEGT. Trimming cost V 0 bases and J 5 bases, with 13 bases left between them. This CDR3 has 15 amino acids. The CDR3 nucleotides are TGTGCCAGCAGTGAAGCGAGGCGGGTGGGTTATGGCTACACCTTC. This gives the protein CASSEARRVGYGYTF.

The CDR3 DNA reads as TGTGCCAGCAGCTTAGAGACAGGGAGGAAAGCTTTCTTT. Protein: CASSLETGRKAFF. The chain uses TRBV7-2 and TRBJ1-1; the match to TRBD1 covers 7 bases. The V gene end was trimmed by 1 base and the J gene end by 9 bases; junction bases not matched to a gene: 5. The CDR3 consists of 13 residues. Per the germline V gene, CDR1 is SGHTA and CDR2 is FQGNSA.

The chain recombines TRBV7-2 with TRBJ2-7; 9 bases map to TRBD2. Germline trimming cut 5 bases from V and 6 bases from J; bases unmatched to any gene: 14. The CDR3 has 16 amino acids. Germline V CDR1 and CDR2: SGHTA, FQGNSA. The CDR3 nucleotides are TGTGCCAGCAGCCCTAAGGCTTTAGCGGGAGTGGTCGAGCAGTACTTC. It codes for CASSPKALAGVVEQYF.

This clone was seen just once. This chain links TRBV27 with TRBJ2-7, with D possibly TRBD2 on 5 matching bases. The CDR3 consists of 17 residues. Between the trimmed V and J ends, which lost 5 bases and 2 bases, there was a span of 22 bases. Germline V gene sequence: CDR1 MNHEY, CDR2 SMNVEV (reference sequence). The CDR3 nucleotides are TGTGCCAGCAGTCCTCATCGTTCCGGGGTCCGACCCTACGAGCAGTACTTC. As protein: CASSPHRSGVRPYEQYF.

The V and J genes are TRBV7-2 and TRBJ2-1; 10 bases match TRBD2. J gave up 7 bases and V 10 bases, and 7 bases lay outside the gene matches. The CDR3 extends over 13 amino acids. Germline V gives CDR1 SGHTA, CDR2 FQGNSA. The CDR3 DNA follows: TGTGCCACCCAGCGGGAGGGATCGAATGAGCAGTTCTTC. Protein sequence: CATQREGSNEQFF.

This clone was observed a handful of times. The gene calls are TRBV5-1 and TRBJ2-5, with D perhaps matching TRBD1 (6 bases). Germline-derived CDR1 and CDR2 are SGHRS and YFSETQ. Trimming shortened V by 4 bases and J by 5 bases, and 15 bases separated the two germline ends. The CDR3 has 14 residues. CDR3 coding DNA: TGCGCCAGCAGCGTCAGGGGTGACAGCGAGACCCAGTACTTC. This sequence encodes CASSVRGDSETQYF.

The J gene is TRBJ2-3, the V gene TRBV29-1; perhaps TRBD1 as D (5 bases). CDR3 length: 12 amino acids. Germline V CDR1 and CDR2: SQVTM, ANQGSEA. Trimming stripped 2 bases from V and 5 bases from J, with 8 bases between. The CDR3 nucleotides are TGCAGCGTTGAACAGGGTAAAGATACGCAGTATTTT. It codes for CSVEQGKDTQYF.

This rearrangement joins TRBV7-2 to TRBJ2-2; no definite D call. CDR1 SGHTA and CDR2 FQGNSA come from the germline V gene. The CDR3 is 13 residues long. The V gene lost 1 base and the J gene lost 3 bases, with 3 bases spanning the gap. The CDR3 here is CASSLDYTGELFF. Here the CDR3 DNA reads TGTGCCAGCAGCTTAGATTACACCGGGGAGCTGTTTTTT. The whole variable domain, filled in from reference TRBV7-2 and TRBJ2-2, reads GAGVSQSPSNKVTEKGKDVELRCDPISGHTALYWYRQSLGQGLEFLIYFQGNSAPDKSGLPSDRFSAERTGGSVSTLTIQRTQQEDSAVYLCASSLDYTGELFFGEGSRLTVL.

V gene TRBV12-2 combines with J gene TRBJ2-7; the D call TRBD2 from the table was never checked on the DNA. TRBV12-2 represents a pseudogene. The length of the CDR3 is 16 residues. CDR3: CASRLRGEGPLYEQYF. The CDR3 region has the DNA TGTGCAAGTCGCTTAAGAGGGGAGGGACCTCTCTACGAGCAGTACTTC.

The CDR3 reads CASSMGQLPNEKLFF. The CDR3 DNA is TGTGCCAGTAGTATGGGACAGCTTCCGAATGAAAAACTGTTTTTT. This chain joins TRBV19 and TRBJ1-4; TRBD1 matches at 7 bases. V trimming: 3 bases; J trimming: 5 bases; junction bases outside the gene matches: 6. Germline assignment: CDR1 LNHDA and CDR2 SQIVND (reference sequence). This CDR3 spans 15 amino acids.

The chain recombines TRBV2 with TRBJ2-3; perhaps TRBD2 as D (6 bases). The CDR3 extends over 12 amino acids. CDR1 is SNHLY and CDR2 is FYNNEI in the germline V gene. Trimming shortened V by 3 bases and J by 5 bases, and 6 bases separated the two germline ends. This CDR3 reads CASSDGGDTQYF. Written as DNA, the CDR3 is TGTGCCAGCAGTGACGGGGGAGATACGCAGTATTTT.

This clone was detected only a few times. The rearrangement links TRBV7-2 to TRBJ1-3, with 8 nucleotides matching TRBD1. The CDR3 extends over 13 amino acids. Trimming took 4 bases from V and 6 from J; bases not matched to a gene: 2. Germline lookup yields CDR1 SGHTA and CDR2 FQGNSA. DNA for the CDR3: TGTGCCAGCAGCTCAGGGGGCGCAAACACCATATATTTT. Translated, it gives CASSSGGANTIYF.

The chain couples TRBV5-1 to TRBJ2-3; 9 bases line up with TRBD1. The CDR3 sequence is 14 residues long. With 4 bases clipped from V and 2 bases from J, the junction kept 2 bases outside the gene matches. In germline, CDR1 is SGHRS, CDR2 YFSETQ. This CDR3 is CASSPQGATDTQYF. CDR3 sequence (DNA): TGCGCCAGCAGCCCACAGGGGGCCACAGATACGCAGTATTTT. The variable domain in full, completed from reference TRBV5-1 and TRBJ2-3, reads KAGVTQTPRYLIKTRGQQVTLSCSPISGHRSVSWYQQTPGQGLQFLFEYFSETQRNKGNFPGRFSGRQFSNSRSEMNVSTLELGDSALYLCASSPQGATDTQYFGPGTRLTVL.

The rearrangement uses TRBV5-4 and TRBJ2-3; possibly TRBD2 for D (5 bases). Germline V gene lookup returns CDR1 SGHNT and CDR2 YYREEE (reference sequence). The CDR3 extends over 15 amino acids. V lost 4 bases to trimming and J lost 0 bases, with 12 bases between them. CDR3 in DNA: TGTGCCAGCAGCAAGGACTGGACTAGCACAGATACGCAGTATTTT. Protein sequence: CASSKDWTSTDTQYF.

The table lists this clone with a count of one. DNA for the CDR3: TGCGCCAGCAGCTTAAGTGGAGTGGGGACAGGCAACGGCTACACCTTC. The encoded protein is CASSLSGVGTGNGYTF. The chain joins TRBV5-1 to TRBJ1-2; TRBD1 matches at 8 bases. Trimming cost V 2 bases and J 8 bases; bases outside gene matches: 14. The CDR3 sequence is 16 residues long. In germline, CDR1 is SGHRS, CDR2 YFSETQ.